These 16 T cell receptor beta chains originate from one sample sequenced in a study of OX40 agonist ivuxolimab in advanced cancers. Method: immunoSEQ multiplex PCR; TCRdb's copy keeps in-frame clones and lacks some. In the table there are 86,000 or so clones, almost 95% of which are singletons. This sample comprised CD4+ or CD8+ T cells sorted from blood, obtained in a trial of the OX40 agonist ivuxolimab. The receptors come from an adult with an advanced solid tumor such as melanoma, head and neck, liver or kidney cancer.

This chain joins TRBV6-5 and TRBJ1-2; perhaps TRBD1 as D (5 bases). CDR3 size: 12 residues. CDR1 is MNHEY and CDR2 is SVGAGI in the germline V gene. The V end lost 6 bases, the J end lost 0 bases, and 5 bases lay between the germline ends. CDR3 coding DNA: TGTGCCAGCAGGACAGCTAACTATGGCTACACCTTC. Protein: CASRTANYGYTF.

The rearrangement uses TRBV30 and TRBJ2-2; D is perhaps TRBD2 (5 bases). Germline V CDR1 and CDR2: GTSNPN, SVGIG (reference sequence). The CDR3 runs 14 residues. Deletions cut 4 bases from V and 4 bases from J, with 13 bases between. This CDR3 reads CAWTPGWSTGELFF. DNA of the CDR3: TGTGCCTGGACTCCGGGGTGGTCCACCGGGGAGCTGTTTTTT.

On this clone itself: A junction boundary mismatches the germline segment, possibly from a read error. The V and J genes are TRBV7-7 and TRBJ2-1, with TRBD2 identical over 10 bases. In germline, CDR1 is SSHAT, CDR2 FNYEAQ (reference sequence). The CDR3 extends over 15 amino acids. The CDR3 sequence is CASSLTAGGANEQFF. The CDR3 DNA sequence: TGTGCTAGCAGCTTAACAGCGGGGGGGGCTAATGAGCAGTTCTTC.

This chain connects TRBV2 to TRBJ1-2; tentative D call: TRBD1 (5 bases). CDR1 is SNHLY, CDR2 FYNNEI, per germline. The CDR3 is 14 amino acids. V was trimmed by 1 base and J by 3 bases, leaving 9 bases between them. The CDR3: CASSEEWGDYGYTF. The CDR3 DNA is TGTGCCAGCAGTGAAGAGTGGGGGGACTATGGCTACACCTTC.

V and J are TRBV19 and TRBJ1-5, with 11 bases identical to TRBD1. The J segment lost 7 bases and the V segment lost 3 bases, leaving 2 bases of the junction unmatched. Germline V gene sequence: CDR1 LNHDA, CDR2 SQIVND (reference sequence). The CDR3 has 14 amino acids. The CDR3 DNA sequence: TGTGCCAGTAGTATGGACAGGGGGCGACAGCCCCAGCATTTT. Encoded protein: CASSMDRGRQPQHF.

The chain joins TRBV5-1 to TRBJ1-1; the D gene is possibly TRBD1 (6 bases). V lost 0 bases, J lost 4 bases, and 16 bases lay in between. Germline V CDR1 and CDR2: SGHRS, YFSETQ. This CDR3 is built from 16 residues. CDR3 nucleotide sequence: TGCGCCAGCAGCTTGGCCGGAGGGGGGTTTGGCACTGAAGCTTTCTTT. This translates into CASSLAGGGFGTEAFF. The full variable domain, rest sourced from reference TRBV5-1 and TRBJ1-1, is KAGVTQTPRYLIKTRGQQVTLSCSPISGHRSVSWYQQTPGQGLQFLFEYFSETQRNKGNFPGRFSGRQFSNSRSEMNVSTLELGDSALYLCASSLAGGGFGTEAFFGQGTRLTVV.

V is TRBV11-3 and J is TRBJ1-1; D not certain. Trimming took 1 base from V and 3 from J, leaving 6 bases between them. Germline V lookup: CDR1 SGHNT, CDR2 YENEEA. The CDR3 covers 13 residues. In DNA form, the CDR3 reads TGTGCCAGCAGCTTAGGGACCTACACTGAAGCTTTCTTT. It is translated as CASSLGTYTEAFF.

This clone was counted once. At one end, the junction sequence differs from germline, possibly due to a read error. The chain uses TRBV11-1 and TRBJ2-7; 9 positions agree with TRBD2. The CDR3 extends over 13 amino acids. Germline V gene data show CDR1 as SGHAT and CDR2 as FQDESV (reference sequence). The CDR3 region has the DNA TGTGCCAGCAGCGCCGACACGAGCGGGGGGTGGCACTTC. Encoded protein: CASSADTSGGWHF. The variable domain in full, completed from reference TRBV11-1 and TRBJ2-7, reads EAEVAQSPRYKITEKSQAVAFWCDPISGHATLYWYRQILGQGPELLVQFQDESVVDDSQLPKDRFSAERLKGVDSTLKIQPAELGDSAMYLCASSADTSGGWHFGPGTRLTVT.

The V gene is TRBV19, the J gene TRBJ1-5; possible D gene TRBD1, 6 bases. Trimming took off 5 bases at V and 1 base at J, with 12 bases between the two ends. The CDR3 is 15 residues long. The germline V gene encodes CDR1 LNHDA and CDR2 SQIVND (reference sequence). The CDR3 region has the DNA TGTGCCAGTAGTCAGAGGGGGGGGAGCAATCAGCCCCAGCATTTT. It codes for CASSQRGGSNQPQHF.

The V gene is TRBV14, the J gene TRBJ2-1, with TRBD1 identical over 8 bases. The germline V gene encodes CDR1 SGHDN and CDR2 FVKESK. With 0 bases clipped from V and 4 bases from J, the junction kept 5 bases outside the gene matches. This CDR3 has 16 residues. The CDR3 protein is CASSQDRGQVYNEQFF. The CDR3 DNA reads TGTGCCAGCAGCCAAGACAGGGGACAGGTTTACAATGAGCAGTTCTTC.

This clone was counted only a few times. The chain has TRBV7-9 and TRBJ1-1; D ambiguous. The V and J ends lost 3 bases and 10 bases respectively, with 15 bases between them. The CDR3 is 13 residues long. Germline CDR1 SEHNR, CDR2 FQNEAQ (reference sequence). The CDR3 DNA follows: TGTGCCAGCAGCTTTAGCCAGGAGATGATAGCTTTCTTT. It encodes CASSFSQEMIAFF.

The CDR3 spells CASSLAGTYEQYF. For the CDR3, the DNA is TGTGCCAGCAGCTTAGCAGGGACCTACGAGCAGTACTTC. The rearrangement joins TRBV11-1 to TRBJ2-7; no clear D. The CDR3 sequence is 13 residues long. Germline CDR1 and CDR2: SGHAT and FQDESV (reference sequence). Trimming left V 0 bases short and J 2 bases short, with 5 bases between.

This CDR3 is CASRPSGGDSNQPQHF. Written as DNA, the CDR3 is TGTGCCAGCAGACCTAGTGGGGGGGATAGCAATCAGCCCCAGCATTTT. The gene calls are TRBV2 and TRBJ1-5; weak D call: TRBD1 (5 bases). The V end was cut by 6 bases, the J end by 0 bases, with 15 bases between. Germline V gene data show CDR1 as SNHLY and CDR2 as FYNNEI. The CDR3 has 16 amino acids.

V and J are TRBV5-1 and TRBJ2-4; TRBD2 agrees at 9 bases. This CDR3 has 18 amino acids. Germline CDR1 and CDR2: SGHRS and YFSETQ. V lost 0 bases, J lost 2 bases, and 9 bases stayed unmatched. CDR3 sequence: CASSLEGSSGISKNIQYF. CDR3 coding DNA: TGCGCCAGCAGCTTGGAGGGGTCTAGCGGGATATCCAAAAACATTCAGTACTTC.

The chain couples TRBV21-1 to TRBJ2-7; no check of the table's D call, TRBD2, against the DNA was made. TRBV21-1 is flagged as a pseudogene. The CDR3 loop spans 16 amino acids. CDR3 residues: CASSRGRTSGPYEQYF. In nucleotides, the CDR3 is TGTGCCAGCAGCAGGGGCCGGACTAGCGGTCCCTACGAGCAGTACTTC.

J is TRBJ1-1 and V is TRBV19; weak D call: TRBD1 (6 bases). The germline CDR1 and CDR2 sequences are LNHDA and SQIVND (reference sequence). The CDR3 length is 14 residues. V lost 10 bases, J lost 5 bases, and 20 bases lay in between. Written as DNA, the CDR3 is TGTGCCACCACCACGACAGGCCCGGGGACTGAAGCTTTCTTT. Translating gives CATTTTGPGTEAFF.